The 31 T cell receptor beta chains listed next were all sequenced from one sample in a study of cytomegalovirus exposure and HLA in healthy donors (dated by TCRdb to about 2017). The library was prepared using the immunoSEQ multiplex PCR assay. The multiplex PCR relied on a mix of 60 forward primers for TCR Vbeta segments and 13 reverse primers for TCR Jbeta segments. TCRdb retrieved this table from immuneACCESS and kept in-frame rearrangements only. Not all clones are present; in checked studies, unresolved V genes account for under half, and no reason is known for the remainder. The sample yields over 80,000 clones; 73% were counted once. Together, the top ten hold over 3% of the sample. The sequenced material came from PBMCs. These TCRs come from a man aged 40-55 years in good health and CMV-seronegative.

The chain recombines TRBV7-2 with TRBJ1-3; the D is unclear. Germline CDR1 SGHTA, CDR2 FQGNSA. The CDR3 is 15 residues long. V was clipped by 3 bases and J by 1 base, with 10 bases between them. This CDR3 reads CASSFPLASGNTIYF. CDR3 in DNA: TGTGCCAGCAGCTTTCCGCTCGCGTCTGGAAACACCATATATTTT.

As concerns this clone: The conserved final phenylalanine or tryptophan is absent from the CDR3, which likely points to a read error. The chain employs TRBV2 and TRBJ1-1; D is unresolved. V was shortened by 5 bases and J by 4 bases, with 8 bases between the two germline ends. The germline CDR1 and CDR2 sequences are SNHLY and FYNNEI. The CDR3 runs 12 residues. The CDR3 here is CASSNLPTEAFV. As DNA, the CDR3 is TGTGCCAGCAGTAACCTCCCCACTGAAGCTTTCGTT.

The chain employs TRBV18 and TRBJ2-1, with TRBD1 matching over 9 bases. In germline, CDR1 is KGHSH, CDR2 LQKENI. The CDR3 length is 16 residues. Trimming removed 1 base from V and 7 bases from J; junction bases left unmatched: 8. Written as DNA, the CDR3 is TGTGCCAGCTCACCACTCCCCGGGACAGGGATGAATGAGCAGTTCTTC. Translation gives CASSPLPGTGMNEQFF. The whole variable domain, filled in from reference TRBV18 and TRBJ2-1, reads NAGVMQNPRHLVRRRGQEARLRCSPMKGHSHVYWYRQLPEEGLKFMVYLQKENIIDESGMPKERFSAEFPKEGPSILRIQQVVRGDSAAYFCASSPLPGTGMNEQFFGPGTRLTVL.

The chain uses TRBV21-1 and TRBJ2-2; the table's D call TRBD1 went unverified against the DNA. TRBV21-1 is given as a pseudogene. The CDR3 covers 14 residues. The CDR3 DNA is TGTGCCAGTGTCCGTGACAGGAGGACCGGGGAGCTGTTTTTT. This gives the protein CASVRDRRTGELFF.

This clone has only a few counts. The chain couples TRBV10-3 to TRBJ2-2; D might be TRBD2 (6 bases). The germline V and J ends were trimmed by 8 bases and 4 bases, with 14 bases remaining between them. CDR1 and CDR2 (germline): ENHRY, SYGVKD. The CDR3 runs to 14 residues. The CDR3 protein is CAIEEEGFTGELFF. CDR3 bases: TGTGCCATCGAGGAGGAGGGATTCACCGGGGAGCTGTTTTTT.

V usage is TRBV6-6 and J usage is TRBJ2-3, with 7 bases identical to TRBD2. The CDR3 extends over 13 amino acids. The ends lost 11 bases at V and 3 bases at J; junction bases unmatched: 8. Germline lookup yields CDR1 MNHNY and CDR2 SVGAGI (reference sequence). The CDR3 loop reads CAAHLGGTDTQYF. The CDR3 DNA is TGTGCCGCGCACCTGGGAGGGACAGATACGCAGTATTTT.

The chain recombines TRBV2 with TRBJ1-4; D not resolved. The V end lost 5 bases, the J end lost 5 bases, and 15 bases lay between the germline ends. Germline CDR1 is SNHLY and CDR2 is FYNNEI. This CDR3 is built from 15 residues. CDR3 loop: CASSRWQDANEKLFF. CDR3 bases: TGTGCCAGCAGTCGATGGCAGGATGCCAATGAAAAACTGTTTTTT.

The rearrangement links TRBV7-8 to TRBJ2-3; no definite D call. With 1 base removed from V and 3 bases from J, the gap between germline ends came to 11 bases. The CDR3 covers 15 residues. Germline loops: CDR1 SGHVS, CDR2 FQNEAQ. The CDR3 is CASSLDWSSTDTQYF. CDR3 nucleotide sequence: TGTGCCAGCAGCTTAGATTGGAGTTCAACAGATACGCAGTATTTT.

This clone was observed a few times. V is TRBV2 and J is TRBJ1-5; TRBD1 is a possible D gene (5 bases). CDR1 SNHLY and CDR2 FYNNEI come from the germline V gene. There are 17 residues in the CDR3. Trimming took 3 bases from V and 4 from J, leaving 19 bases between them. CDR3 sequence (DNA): TGTGCCAGCAGTGATTTTAGGGCAGCTTCAGGGAATCAGCCCCAGCATTTT. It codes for CASSDFRAASGNQPQHF.

CDR3: CASSLGTGEAYEQYF. For the CDR3, the DNA is TGTGCCAGCAGCTTGGGGACAGGGGAGGCCTACGAGCAGTACTTC. This rearrangement joins TRBV5-4 to TRBJ2-7; TRBD1 matches 9 bases. Germline assignment: CDR1 SGHNT and CDR2 YYREEE (reference sequence). CDR3 length: 15 residues. With 0 bases clipped from V and 2 bases from J, the junction kept 3 bases outside the gene matches.

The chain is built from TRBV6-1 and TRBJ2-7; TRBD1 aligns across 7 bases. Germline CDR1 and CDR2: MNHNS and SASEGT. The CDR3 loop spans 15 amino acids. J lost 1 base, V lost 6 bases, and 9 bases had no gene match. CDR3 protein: CASRLLRDSSYEQYF. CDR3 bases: TGTGCCAGCAGACTTCTCCGGGACAGTTCCTACGAGCAGTACTTC.

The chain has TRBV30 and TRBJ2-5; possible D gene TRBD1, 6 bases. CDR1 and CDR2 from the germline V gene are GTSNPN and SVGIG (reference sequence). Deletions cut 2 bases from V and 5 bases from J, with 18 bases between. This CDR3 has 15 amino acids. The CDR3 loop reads CAWSSLTGLDETQYF. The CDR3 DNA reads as TGTGCCTGGAGTTCTTTGACAGGCCTAGACGAGACCCAGTACTTC.

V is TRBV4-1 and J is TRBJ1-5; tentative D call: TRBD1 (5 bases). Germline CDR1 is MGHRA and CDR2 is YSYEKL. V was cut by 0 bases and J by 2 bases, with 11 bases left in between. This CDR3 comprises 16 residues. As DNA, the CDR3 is TGCGCCAGCAGCCAAGATTTCAGGGCGGGCAATCAGCCCCAGCATTTT. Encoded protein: CASSQDFRAGNQPQHF.

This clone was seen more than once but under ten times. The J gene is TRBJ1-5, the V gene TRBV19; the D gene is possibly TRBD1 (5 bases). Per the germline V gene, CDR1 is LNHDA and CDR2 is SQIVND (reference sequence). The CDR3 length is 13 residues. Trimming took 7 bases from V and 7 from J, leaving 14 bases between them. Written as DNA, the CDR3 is TGTGCCAGTACCGGGACTCATTTCCAGCCCCAGCATTTT. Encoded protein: CASTGTHFQPQHF. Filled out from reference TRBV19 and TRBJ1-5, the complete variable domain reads DGGITQSPKYLFRKEGQNVTLSCEQNLNHDAMYWYRQDPGQGLRLIYYSQIVNDFQKGDIAEGYSVSREKKESFPLTVTSAQKNPTAFYLCASTGTHFQPQHFGDGTRLSIL.

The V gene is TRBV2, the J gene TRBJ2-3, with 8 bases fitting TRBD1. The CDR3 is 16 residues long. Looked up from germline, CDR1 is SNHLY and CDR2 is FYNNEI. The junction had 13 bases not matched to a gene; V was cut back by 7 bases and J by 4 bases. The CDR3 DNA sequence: TGTGCCAGCAATACCCTGCGGGACAGGACGTCAGATACGCAGTATTTT. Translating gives CASNTLRDRTSDTQYF. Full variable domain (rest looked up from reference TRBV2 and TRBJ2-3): EPEVTQTPSHQVTQMGQEVILRCVPISNHLYFYWYRQILGQKVEFLVSFYNNEISEKSEIFDDQFSVERPDGSNFTLKIRSTKLEDSAMYFCASNTLRDRTSDTQYFGPGTRLTVL.

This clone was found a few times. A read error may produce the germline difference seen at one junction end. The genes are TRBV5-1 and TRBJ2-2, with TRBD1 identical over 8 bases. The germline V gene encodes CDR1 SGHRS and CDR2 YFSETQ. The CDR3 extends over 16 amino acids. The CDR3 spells CASSGDRGHEHRGAVF. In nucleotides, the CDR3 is TGCGCCAGCAGCGGCGACAGGGGCCACGAACACCGGGGAGCTGTTTTT.

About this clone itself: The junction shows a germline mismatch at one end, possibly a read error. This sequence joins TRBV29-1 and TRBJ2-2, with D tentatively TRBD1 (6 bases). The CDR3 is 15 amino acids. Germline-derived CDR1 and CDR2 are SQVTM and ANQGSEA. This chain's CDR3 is CSVKRDQGNSGELFF. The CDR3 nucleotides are TGCAGCGTTAAGAGAGACCAGGGGAACAGCGGGGAGCTGTTTTTT.

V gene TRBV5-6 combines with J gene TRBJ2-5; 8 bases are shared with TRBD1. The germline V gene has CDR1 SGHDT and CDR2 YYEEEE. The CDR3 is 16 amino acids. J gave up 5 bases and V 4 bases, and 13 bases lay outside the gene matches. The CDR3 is CASSGWARGLGETQYF. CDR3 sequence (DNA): TGTGCCAGCAGCGGGTGGGCCAGGGGGCTTGGGGAGACCCAGTACTTC.

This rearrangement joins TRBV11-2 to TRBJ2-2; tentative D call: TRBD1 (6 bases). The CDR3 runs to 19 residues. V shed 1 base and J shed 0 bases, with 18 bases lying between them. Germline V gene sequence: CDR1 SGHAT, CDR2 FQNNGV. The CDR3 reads CASSLVLGRRGANTGELFF. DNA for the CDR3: TGTGCCAGCAGCTTAGTCCTAGGGCGCAGGGGCGCGAACACCGGGGAGCTGTTTTTT. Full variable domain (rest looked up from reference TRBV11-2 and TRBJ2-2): EAGVAQSPRYKIIEKRQSVAFWCNPISGHATLYWYQQILGQGPKLLIQFQNNGVVDDSQLPKDRFSAERLKGVDSTLKIQPAKLEDSAVYLCASSLVLGRRGANTGELFFGEGSRLTVL.

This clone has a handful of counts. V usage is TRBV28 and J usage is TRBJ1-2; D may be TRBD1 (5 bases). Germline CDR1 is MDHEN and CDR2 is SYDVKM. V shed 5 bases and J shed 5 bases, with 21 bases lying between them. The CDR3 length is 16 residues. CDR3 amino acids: CASSTHPGRVDYGYTF. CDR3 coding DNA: TGTGCCAGCAGTACGCACCCTGGCAGGGTCGATTATGGCTACACCTTC.

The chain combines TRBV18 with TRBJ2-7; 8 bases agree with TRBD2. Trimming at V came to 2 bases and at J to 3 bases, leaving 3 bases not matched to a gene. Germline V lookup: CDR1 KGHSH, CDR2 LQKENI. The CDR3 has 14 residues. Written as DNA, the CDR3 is TGTGCCAGCTCACCAGACGGGGGGGTCTACGAGCAGTACTTC. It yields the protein CASSPDGGVYEQYF.

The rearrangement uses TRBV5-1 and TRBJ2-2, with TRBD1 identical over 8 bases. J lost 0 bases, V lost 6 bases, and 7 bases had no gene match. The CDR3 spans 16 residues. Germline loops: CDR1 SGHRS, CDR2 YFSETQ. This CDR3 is CASTRQGKANTGELFF. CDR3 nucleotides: TGCGCCAGCACCCGACAGGGGAAAGCGAACACCGGGGAGCTGTTTTTT.

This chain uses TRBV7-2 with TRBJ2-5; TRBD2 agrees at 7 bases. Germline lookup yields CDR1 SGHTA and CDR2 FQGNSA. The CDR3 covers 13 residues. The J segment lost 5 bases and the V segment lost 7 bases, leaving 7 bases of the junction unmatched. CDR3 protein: CASTPGEGETQYF. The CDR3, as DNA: TGTGCCAGCACCCCTGGGGAGGGGGAGACCCAGTACTTC.

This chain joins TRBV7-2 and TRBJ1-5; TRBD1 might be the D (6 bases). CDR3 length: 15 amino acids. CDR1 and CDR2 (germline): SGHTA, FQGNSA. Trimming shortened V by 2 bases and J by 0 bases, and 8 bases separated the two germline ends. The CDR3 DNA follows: TGTGCCAGCAGCTTAACAGGGAATAGCAATCAGCCCCAGCATTTT. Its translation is CASSLTGNSNQPQHF.

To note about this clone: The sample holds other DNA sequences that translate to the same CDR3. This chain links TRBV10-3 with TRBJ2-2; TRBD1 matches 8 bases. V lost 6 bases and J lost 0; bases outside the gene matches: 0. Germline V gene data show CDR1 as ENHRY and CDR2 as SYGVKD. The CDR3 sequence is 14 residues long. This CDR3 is CAIRQGANTGELFF. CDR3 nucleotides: TGTGCCATCAGACAGGGGGCGAACACCGGGGAGCTGTTTTTT.

The CDR3 loop is CASSVTGDYNSPLHF. The CDR3 DNA reads TGTGCCAGCAGCGTGACAGGAGACTATAATTCACCCCTCCACTTT. This chain connects TRBV7-9 to TRBJ1-6, with D possibly matching TRBD1 (6 bases). This CDR3 spans 15 amino acids. Trimming shortened V by 5 bases and J by 3 bases, and 11 bases separated the two germline ends. CDR1 is SEHNR and CDR2 is FQNEAQ in the germline V gene (reference sequence).

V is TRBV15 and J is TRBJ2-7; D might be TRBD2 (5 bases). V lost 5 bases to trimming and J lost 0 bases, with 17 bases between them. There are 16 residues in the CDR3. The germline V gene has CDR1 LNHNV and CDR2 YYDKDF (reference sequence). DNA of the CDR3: TGTGCCACCAGCGCCCCCCGGGAAGGACGCTCCTACGAGCAGTACTTC. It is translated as CATSAPREGRSYEQYF. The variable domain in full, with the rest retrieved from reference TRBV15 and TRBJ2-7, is DAMVIQNPRYQVTQFGKPVTLSCSQTLNHNVMYWYQQKSSQAPKLLFHYYDKDFNNEADTPDNFQSRRPNTSFCFLDIRSPGLGDTAMYLCATSAPREGRSYEQYFGPGTRLTVT.

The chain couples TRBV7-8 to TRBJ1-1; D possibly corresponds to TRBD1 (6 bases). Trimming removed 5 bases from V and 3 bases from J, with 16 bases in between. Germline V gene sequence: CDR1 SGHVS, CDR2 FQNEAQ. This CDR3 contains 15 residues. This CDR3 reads CASSPGDRLHTEAFF. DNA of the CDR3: TGTGCCAGCAGCCCAGGCGACAGGCTACACACTGAAGCTTTCTTT.

CDR3 amino acids: CASSPGTGDGYTF. Written as DNA, the CDR3 is TGTGCCAGCAGCCCGGGGACAGGGGATGGCTACACCTTC. The chain combines TRBV5-8 with TRBJ1-2; 10 bases fit TRBD1. V lost 4 bases, J lost 6 bases, and 3 bases stayed unmatched. The germline V gene encodes CDR1 SGHTS and CDR2 YDEGEE. There are 13 residues in the CDR3.

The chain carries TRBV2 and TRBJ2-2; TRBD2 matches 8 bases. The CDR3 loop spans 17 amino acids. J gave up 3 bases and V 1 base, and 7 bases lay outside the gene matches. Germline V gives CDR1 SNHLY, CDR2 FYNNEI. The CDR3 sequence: CASSEEAGVTDTGELFF. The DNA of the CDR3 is TGTGCCAGCAGTGAAGAAGCGGGGGTTACTGACACCGGGGAGCTGTTTTTT.

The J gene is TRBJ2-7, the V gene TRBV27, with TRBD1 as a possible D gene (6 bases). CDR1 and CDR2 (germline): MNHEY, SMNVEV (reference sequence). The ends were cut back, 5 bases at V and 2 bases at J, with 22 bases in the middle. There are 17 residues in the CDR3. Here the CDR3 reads CASSPRPGQGFPYEQYF. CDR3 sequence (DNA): TGTGCCAGCAGTCCGCGTCCGGGGCAGGGGTTCCCCTACGAGCAGTACTTC.